The 17 T cell receptor beta chains given below trace back to one sample, sequenced in a study of CD8+ T cells in alopecia areata. Extracted RNA was reverse transcribed into cDNA, the sequencing template. Here immunoSEQ multiplex PCR was the method, and the copy in TCRdb shows in-frame clones only, minus some. Among some 200,000 clones listed, roughly 60% were seen once. Specified treatment: oral pan-JAK inhibitor, 5-10 mg twice daily. The sequenced sample was CD4+ T cells sorted from blood, obtained at week 24, from a patient treated with tofacitinib. These TCRs come from a human donor with alopecia areata.

This clone was observed a handful of times. V usage is TRBV27 and J usage is TRBJ2-7; D is possibly TRBD1 or TRBD2 (5 bases each). The germline V gene encodes CDR1 MNHEY and CDR2 SMNVEV (reference sequence). Trimming removed 3 bases from V and 5 bases from J, with 17 bases in between. The CDR3 consists of 15 residues. The CDR3 sequence: CASSLVDVRGHEQYF. CDR3 nucleotides: TGTGCCAGCAGTTTGGTAGACGTACGGGGCCACGAGCAGTACTTC.

V usage is TRBV5-1 and J usage is TRBJ2-3, with D hard to call. Germline lookup yields CDR1 SGHRS and CDR2 YFSETQ. The V gene lost 0 bases and the J gene lost 2 bases, with 7 bases spanning the gap. This CDR3 comprises 14 residues. CDR3 nucleotides: TGCGCCAGCAGCTTGGCACCCACCACAGATACGCAGTATTTT. This codes for CASSLAPTTDTQYF. The entire variable domain, with the rest obtained from reference TRBV5-1 and TRBJ2-3, is as follows: KAGVTQTPRYLIKTRGQQVTLSCSPISGHRSVSWYQQTPGQGLQFLFEYFSETQRNKGNFPGRFSGRQFSNSRSEMNVSTLELGDSALYLCASSLAPTTDTQYFGPGTRLTVL.

The sample holds a few counts of this clone. The rearrangement joins TRBV4-1 to TRBJ2-4; D is uncertain. V lost 0 bases, J lost 6 bases, and 12 bases lay in between. CDR1 and CDR2 from the germline V gene are MGHRA and YSYEKL. The CDR3 contains 15 residues. The CDR3 protein is CASSQDYPELNIQYF. The CDR3 DNA reads TGCGCCAGCAGCCAAGATTACCCGGAACTAAACATTCAGTACTTC.

This clone was seen a few times. The genes are TRBV5-5 and TRBJ2-2; tentatively, D is TRBD1 (5 bases). The V gene's germline CDR1 is SGHKS and CDR2 YYEKEE (reference sequence). V was trimmed by 4 bases and J by 5 bases, leaving 18 bases between them. The CDR3 has 16 residues. This CDR3 reads CASSPRGEQDTGELFF. In DNA, the CDR3 is TGTGCCAGCAGCCCTAGGGGCGAACAGGATACCGGGGAGCTGTTTTTT.

The rearrangement links TRBV30 to TRBJ1-2; D might be TRBD1 (6 bases). Germline V gives CDR1 GTSNPN, CDR2 SVGIG (reference sequence). Trimming took 5 bases from V and 2 from J, leaving 12 bases between them. This CDR3 is built from 13 residues. The CDR3 loop reads CAWLIDRNYGYTF. Here the CDR3 DNA reads TGTGCCTGGCTAATAGACAGGAACTATGGCTACACCTTC.

Here the CDR3 reads CAWVPPGQGRLEQYF. CDR3 in DNA: TGTGCCTGGGTTCCCCCGGGACAGGGGAGGCTCGAGCAGTACTTC. The chain recombines TRBV30 with TRBJ2-7; 10 bases are a match to TRBD1. CDR1 and CDR2 from the germline V gene are GTSNPN and SVGIG (reference sequence). J was trimmed by 6 bases and V by 5 bases; bases with no gene match: 13. The CDR3 spans 15 residues.

This chain links TRBV5-4 with TRBJ1-2, with D perhaps TRBD1 (5 bases). The CDR3 covers 13 residues. Trimming pared 2 bases from V and 4 bases from J, leaving 9 bases between. Germline loops: CDR1 SGHNT, CDR2 YYREEE (reference sequence). DNA for the CDR3: TGTGCCAGCAGCTTAGGGACGCCCTATGGCTACACCTTC. Translated: CASSLGTPYGYTF.

This chain joins TRBV29-1 and TRBJ2-3; D is unclear. The ends were cut back, 5 bases at V and 3 bases at J, with 15 bases in the middle. The CDR3 totals 14 residues. Germline V CDR1 and CDR2: SQVTM, ANQGSEA. The CDR3 spells CSVSSLLATDTQYF. The CDR3 DNA reads as TGCAGCGTTTCTTCCCTATTGGCAACAGATACGCAGTATTTT.

In this sample, this clone turned up once. The V call is TRBV19, the J call TRBJ2-4; 7 positions match TRBD1. The CDR3 runs to 15 residues. Germline loops: CDR1 LNHDA, CDR2 SQIVND (reference sequence). Trimming removed 7 bases from V and 0 bases from J; junction bases left unmatched: 6. The CDR3 sequence is CASMGTDLAKNIQYF. DNA of the CDR3: TGTGCCAGTATGGGGACAGATCTAGCCAAAAACATTCAGTACTTC. The full variable domain, with the rest looked up from reference TRBV19 and TRBJ2-4, is DGGITQSPKYLFRKEGQNVTLSCEQNLNHDAMYWYRQDPGQGLRLIYYSQIVNDFQKGDIAEGYSVSREKKESFPLTVTSAQKNPTAFYLCASMGTDLAKNIQYFGAGTRLSVL.

The chain is built from TRBV29-1 and TRBJ1-3, with TRBD1 matching over 8 bases. This CDR3 region has 12 residues. V shed 7 bases, J shed 3 bases, and the junction held 2 bases outside the gene matches. Germline assignment: CDR1 SQVTM and CDR2 ANQGSEA. The CDR3 coding sequence is TGCAGCGCCGGACAGGGTGGAAACACCATATATTTT. Amino acid sequence: CSAGQGGNTIYF.

The chain employs TRBV6-5 and TRBJ1-5; 7 bases line up with TRBD1. The CDR3 covers 14 residues. The trim removed 5 bases at V and 4 bases at J, leaving 5 bases unmatched. Germline V gene lookup returns CDR1 MNHEY and CDR2 SVGAGI. CDR3 DNA: TGTGCCAGCAGTCTCCGGGACAGAAATCAGCCCCAGCATTTT. It translates to CASSLRDRNQPQHF.

This clone was detected only a few times. The chain carries TRBV28 and TRBJ2-7; no firm D call. From germline, CDR1 is MDHEN and CDR2 SYDVKM. Trimming left V 6 bases short and J 0 bases short, with 18 bases between. The CDR3 spans 16 residues. CDR3 DNA sequence: TGTGCCAGCAGCTCTGGCGATGAGACCCACTCCTACGAGCAGTACTTC. This gives the protein CASSSGDETHSYEQYF.

The gene calls are TRBV7-2 and TRBJ2-6, with D maybe TRBD1 (6 bases). Germline CDR1 reads SGHTA; CDR2 reads FQGNSA. This CDR3 spans 16 amino acids. V gave up 0 bases and J gave up 2 bases, with 8 bases separating them. The CDR3 here is CASSLAQGPGANVLTF. DNA of the CDR3: TGTGCCAGCAGCTTAGCACAGGGACCTGGGGCCAACGTCCTGACTTTC.

This clone has just a few counts. The sample contains more than one DNA sequence encoding this CDR3. V usage is TRBV29-1 and J usage is TRBJ1-5; D is perhaps TRBD1 (6 bases). This CDR3 has 13 amino acids. In germline, CDR1 is SQVTM, CDR2 ANQGSEA. The ends were cut back, 3 bases at V and 4 bases at J, with 10 bases in the middle. The CDR3 region is CSVEQGRNQPQHF. Written as DNA, the CDR3 is TGCAGCGTTGAGCAGGGGCGGAATCAGCCCCAGCATTTT.

This clone was detected a few times. J is TRBJ2-2 and V is TRBV29-1; D gene ambiguous. The CDR3 loop spans 15 amino acids. Trimming took off 3 bases at V and 0 bases at J, with 11 bases between the two ends. Looked up from germline, CDR1 is SQVTM and CDR2 is ANQGSEA. The CDR3 DNA is TGCAGCGTTGAGGGCACCCCATCGAACACCGGGGAGCTGTTTTTT. It is translated as CSVEGTPSNTGELFF.

The chain recombines TRBV5-1 with TRBJ1-5; a weak D match, TRBD1 (6 bases). Germline CDR1 is SGHRS and CDR2 is YFSETQ. Trimming removed 0 bases from V and 3 bases from J, with 10 bases in between. The CDR3 covers 15 residues. In DNA, the CDR3 is TGCGCCAGCAGCTTGGCGGGACACACCAATCAGCCCCAGCATTTT. Translating it yields CASSLAGHTNQPQHF. The variable domain in full, completed from reference TRBV5-1 and TRBJ1-5, reads KAGVTQTPRYLIKTRGQQVTLSCSPISGHRSVSWYQQTPGQGLQFLFEYFSETQRNKGNFPGRFSGRQFSNSRSEMNVSTLELGDSALYLCASSLAGHTNQPQHFGDGTRLSIL.

The chain has TRBV30 and TRBJ1-1, with 9 bases fitting TRBD1. The CDR3 runs to 15 residues. In germline, CDR1 is GTSNPN, CDR2 SVGIG (reference sequence). With V trimmed by 4 bases and J by 7 bases, 13 bases remained unmatched. This CDR3 reads CAWKEWTGARNEAFF. CDR3 nucleotides: TGTGCCTGGAAGGAATGGACAGGGGCCCGAAATGAAGCTTTCTTT.